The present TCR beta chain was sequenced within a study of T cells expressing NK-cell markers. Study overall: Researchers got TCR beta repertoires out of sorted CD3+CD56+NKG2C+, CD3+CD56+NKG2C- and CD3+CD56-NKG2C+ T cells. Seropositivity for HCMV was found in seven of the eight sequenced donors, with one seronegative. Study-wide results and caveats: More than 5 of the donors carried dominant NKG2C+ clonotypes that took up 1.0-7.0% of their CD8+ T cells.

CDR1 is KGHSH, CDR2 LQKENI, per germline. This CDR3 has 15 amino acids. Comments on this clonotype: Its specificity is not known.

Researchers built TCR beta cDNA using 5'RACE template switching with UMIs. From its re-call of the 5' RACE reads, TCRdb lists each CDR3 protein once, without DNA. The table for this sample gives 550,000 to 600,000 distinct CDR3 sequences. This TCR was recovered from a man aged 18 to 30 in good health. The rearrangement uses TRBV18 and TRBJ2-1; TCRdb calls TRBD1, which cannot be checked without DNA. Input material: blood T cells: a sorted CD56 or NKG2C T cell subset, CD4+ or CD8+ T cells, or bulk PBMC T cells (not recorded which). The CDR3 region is CASSSESTGLNEQFF.